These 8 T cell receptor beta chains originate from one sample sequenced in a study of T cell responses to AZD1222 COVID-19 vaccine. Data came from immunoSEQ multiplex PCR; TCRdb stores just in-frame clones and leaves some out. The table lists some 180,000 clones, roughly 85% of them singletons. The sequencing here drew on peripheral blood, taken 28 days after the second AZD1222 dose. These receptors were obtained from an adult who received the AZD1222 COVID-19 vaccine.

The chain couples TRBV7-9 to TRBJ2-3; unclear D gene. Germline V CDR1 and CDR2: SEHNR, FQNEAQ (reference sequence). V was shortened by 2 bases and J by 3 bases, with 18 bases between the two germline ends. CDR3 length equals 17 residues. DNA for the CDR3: TGTGCCAGCAGCTTACCGATTAGCCGGGTTGGTACAGATACGCAGTATTTT. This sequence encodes CASSLPISRVGTDTQYF.

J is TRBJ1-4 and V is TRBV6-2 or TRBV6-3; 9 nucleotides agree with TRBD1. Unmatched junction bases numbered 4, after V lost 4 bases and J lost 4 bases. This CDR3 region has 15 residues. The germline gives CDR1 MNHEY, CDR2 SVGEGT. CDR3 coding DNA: TGTGCCAGCAGTTGGGGGGACAGGGATAATGAAAAACTGTTTTTT. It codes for CASSWGDRDNEKLFF.

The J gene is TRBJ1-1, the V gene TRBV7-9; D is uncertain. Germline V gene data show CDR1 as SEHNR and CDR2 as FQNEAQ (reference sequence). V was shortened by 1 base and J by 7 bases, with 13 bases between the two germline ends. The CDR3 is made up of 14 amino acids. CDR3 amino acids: CASSLGQDLNEAFF. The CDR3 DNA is TGTGCCAGCAGCTTAGGGCAGGATCTTAATGAAGCTTTCTTT. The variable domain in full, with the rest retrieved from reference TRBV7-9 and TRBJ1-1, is DTGVSQNPRHKITKRGQNVTFRCDPISEHNRLYWYRQTLGQGPEFLTYFQNEAQLEKSRLLSDRFSAERPKGSFSTLEIQRTEQGDSAMYLCASSLGQDLNEAFFGQGTRLTVV.

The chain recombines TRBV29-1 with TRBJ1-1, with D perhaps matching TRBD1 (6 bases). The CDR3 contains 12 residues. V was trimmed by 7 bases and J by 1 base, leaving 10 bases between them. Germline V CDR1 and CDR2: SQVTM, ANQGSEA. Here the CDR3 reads CSAKQGNTEAFF. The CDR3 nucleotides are TGCAGCGCTAAACAGGGGAACACTGAAGCTTTCTTT.

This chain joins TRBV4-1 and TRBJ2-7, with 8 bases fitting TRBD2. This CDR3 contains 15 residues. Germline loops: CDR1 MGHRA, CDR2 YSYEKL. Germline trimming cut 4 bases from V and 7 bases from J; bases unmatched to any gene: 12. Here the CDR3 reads CASSLGAGEAGEQYF. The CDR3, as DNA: TGCGCCAGCAGCCTCGGAGCGGGGGAGGCTGGGGAGCAGTACTTC.

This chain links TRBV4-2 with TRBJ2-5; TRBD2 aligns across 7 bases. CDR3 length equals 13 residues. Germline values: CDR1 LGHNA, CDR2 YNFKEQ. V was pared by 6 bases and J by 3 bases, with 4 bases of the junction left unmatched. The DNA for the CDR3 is TGTGCCAGCAGTGCGACTAGCAAAGAGACCCAGTACTTC. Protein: CASSATSKETQYF.

CDR3 DNA: TGTGCCAGCAGCTTGGACAGGGGGGACACCGGGGAGCTGTTTTTT. This encodes CASSLDRGDTGELFF. The J gene is TRBJ2-2, the V gene TRBV13; 10 nucleotides line up with TRBD1. CDR3 length: 15 residues. In germline, CDR1 is PRHDT, CDR2 FYEKMQ (reference sequence). With 3 bases clipped from V and 3 bases from J, the junction kept 1 base outside the gene matches.

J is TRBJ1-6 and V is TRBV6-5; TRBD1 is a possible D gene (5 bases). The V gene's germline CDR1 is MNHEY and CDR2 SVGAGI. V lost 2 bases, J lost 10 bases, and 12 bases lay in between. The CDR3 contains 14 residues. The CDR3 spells CASSYGGGGSPLHF. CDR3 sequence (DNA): TGTGCCAGCAGTTACGGGGGAGGAGGATCACCCCTCCACTTT.